The clone carrying this TCR beta chain showed up just a few times. These data are taken from a study of blood T cell repertoires in COVID-19. On the study more broadly: Sources were T cells, B-cell-depleted T cells, or PBMCs; the material itself was cDNA or gDNA.

How the authors handled the data: Amplification of reference gene primers was used by the study to estimate nucleated cell counts. TCRdb's table, derived via immunoSEQ multiplex PCR, lists solely in-frame clones and lacks some. D and trimming were read from the DNA, whereas the V and J calls and clone size are those reported in that table. Of approximately 210,000 clones listed, more than 65% are singletons. The study drew participants aged about 18 to 89 years from 20 to 30 US areas. Participant-reported clinical history was the basis for cohort assignment. The source is a woman in her forties or fifties with acute COVID-19. Sequencing was carried out using PBMCs or T cells enriched from blood (not recorded which).

The CDR3 DNA reads as TGTGCCAGCAGTTTAGGGACTTTCACCTCTGGAAACACCATATATTTT. Translated, it gives CASSLGTFTSGNTIYF. The chain is built from TRBV28 and TRBJ1-3, with D tentatively TRBD1 (5 bases). Trimming removed 2 bases from V and 0 bases from J, with 11 bases in between. Per the germline V gene, CDR1 is MDHEN and CDR2 is SYDVKM. The CDR3 has 16 amino acids. Full variable domain (outside the CDR3, taken from reference TRBV28 and TRBJ1-3): DVKVTQSSRYLVKRTGEKVFLECVQDMDHENMFWYRQDPGLGLRLIYFSYDVKMKEKGDIPEGYSVSREKKERFSLILESASTNQTSMYLCASSLGTFTSGNTIYFGEGSWLTVV.